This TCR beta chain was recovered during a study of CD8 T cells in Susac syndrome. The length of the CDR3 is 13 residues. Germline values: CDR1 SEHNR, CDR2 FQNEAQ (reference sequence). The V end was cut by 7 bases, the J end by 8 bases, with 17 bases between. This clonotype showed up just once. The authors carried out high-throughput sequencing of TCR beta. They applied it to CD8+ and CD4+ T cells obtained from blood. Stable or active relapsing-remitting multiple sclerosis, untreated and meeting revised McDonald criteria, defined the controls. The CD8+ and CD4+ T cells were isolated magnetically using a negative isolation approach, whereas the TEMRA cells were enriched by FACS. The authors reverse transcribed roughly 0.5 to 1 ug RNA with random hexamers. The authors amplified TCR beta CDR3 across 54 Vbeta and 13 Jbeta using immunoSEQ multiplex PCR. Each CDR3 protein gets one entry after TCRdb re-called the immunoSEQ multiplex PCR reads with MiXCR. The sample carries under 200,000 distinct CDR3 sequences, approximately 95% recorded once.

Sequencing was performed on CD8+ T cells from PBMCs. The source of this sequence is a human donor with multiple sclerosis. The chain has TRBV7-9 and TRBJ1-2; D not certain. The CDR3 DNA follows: TGTGCCAGCACCTTGCCCGATATCTGGGGCTACACCTTC. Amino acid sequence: CASTLPDIWGYTF.